This paragraph reports one T cell receptor (beta chain). Its antigen remains unidentified. Germline V gives CDR1 ENHRY, CDR2 SYGVKD. The V end was cut by 5 bases, the J end by 4 bases, with 18 bases between. This CDR3 has 15 amino acids. Following RNA extraction, reverse transcription yielded cDNA that acted as the sequencing template. The table came from immunoSEQ multiplex PCR; TCRdb's copy has only in-frame clones and leaves some out. The sample lists some 150,000 clones; about 50% were seen once. The data derive from a study of CD8+ T cells in alopecia areata. As part of sample collection, lesional scalp punch biopsies and peripheral blood were taken from alopecia areata patients. Study-wide results and limits: Sequence data from scalp samples additionally include resident alphabeta T cells of normal skin.

Here the sequenced sample was CD8+ T cells sorted from blood, taken at week 0. The chain employs TRBV10-3 and TRBJ2-7; D gene unclear. The sequence was collected from a human donor with alopecia areata. CDR3 nucleotides: TGTGCCATCAGTAACCGCGAAACAGCTCTTTACGAGCAGTACTTC. Translated, it gives CAISNRETALYEQYF.